The 29 T cell receptor beta chains below come from one sample, sequenced in a study of post-analysis software for immune sequencing data. The antigens of these receptors remain unknown. Study observations and caveats: Controls showed lower frequencies than patients for five TRBV segments, and TRBV5-6, TRBV5-1 and TRBV20-1 were among these.

Tagging with unique molecular identifiers was a feature of the TCR beta cDNA libraries. TCRdb re-derived calls from the PCR reads in MiXCR, one entry per CDR3 protein. The data hold approximately 440,000 distinct CDR3 sequences, with under 55% observed a single time. Sequences were obtained from blood. The receptor set was obtained from a girl under 18 with multiple sclerosis.

The sample holds one count of this clonotype. The rearrangement links TRBV7-9 to TRBJ1-5; D unresolved. The V gene lost 2 bases and the J gene lost 0 bases, with 5 bases spanning the gap. CDR1 and CDR2 (germline): SEHNR, FQNEAQ (reference sequence). This CDR3 has 14 amino acids. In DNA form, the CDR3 reads TGTGCCAGCAGCTTAACGGTTAGCAATCAGCCCCAGCATTTT. It is translated as CASSLTVSNQPQHF.

The chain carries TRBV9 and TRBJ2-7, with D perhaps TRBD1 (6 bases). Germline-derived CDR1 and CDR2 are SGDLS and YYNGEE. Trimming removed 0 bases from V and 3 bases from J, with 10 bases in between. The CDR3 spans 14 residues. CDR3 region: CASSVGDTNYEQYF. The CDR3 DNA reads TGTGCCAGCAGCGTAGGGGACACCAACTACGAGCAGTACTTC.

This sequence joins TRBV20-1 and TRBJ2-3; 13 nucleotides match TRBD2. V shed 4 bases and J 6 bases; nucleotides not matched to a gene: 7. Germline lookup yields CDR1 DFQATT and CDR2 SNEGSKA (reference sequence). This CDR3 spans 15 amino acids. This chain's CDR3 is CSATRTSGRADTQYF. CDR3 sequence (DNA): TGCAGTGCTACAAGGACTAGCGGGAGAGCGGATACGCAGTATTTT.

The chain has TRBV12-3 or TRBV12-4 and TRBJ2-1; D may be TRBD2 (6 bases). The CDR3 covers 12 residues. Trimming removed 5 bases at V and 10 bases at J, with 12 bases between. The CDR3 region has the DNA TGTGCCAGCAGTGTGACTAGTTGGGAGCAGTTCTTC. Its protein product is CASSVTSWEQFF.

This clonotype was counted once. J is TRBJ2-2 and V is TRBV28, with D possibly TRBD2 on 6 matching bases. V lost 5 bases to trimming and J lost 5 bases, with 18 bases between them. This CDR3 has 16 amino acids. Germline lookup yields CDR1 MDHEN and CDR2 SYDVKM. The DNA for the CDR3 is TGTGCCAGCAGTCCGGCGGAGAGTGGGAGGACCGGGGAGCTGTTTTTT. Amino acids: CASSPAESGRTGELFF.

Only a few counts were recorded for this clonotype. The CDR3 DNA reads as TGCAGCGTTCGGCGGGAGGGTCTTTACGAGCAGTACTTC. Its translation: CSVRREGLYEQYF. The chain is built from TRBV29-1 and TRBJ2-7; 9 nucleotides match TRBD2. Losses at the gene ends were 5 bases for V and 4 bases for J; bases not matched to a gene: 6. The CDR3 is 13 amino acids. CDR1 SQVTM and CDR2 ANQGSEA come from the germline V gene.

Many counts were recorded for this clonotype. This chain joins TRBV29-1 and TRBJ2-1; D unclear. Trimming took 4 bases from V and 3 from J, leaving 13 bases between them. This CDR3 is 14 amino acids long. Per germline, CDR1 SQVTM and CDR2 ANQGSEA. The CDR3: CSVVGQSNYNEQFF. The CDR3 DNA reads as TGCAGCGTTGTGGGCCAATCCAACTACAATGAGCAGTTCTTC.

The chain employs TRBV4-1 and TRBJ1-1; 7 bases line up with TRBD1. The CDR3 is made up of 19 amino acids. After removal of 3 bases from V and 2 bases from J, the junction contained 18 bases not matched to a gene. Germline assignment: CDR1 MGHRA and CDR2 YSYEKL. The CDR3 protein is CASSHRPRAGQGGNTEAFF. CDR3 DNA sequence: TGCGCCAGCAGCCACCGCCCGAGGGCCGGTCAGGGGGGTAACACTGAAGCTTTCTTT.

This clonotype was seen at least ten times. This chain joins TRBV29-1 and TRBJ1-2; D is undetermined. Trimming left V 7 bases short and J 4 bases short, with 10 bases between. The CDR3 runs to 11 residues. Germline-derived CDR1 and CDR2 are SQVTM and ANQGSEA. The CDR3 is CSGRTSYGYTF. The CDR3 coding sequence is TGCAGCGGACGAACCAGCTATGGCTACACCTTC. Complete variable domain (other parts from reference TRBV29-1 and TRBJ1-2): SAVISQKPSRDICQRGTSLTIQCQVDSQVTMMFWYRQQPGQSLTLIATANQGSEATYESGFVIDKFPISRPNLTFSTLTVSNMSPEDSSIYLCSGRTSYGYTFGSGTRLTVV.

The chain couples TRBV19 to TRBJ1-4; D not certain. The V gene's germline CDR1 is LNHDA and CDR2 SQIVND (reference sequence). This CDR3 contains 15 residues. V was pared by 4 bases and J by 0 bases, with 9 bases between. CDR3 sequence: CASSRDTATNEKLFF. CDR3 bases: TGTGCCAGTAGTAGAGACACCGCAACTAATGAAAAACTGTTTTTT.

The chain joins TRBV20-1 to TRBJ2-5; 8 bases line up with TRBD2. The CDR3 runs to 15 residues. Trimming cost V 1 base and J 0 bases; bases outside gene matches: 4. CDR1 DFQATT and CDR2 SNEGSKA come from the germline V gene (reference sequence). DNA of the CDR3: TGCAGTGCTAGAGCGTCTAGCGGGCACCAAGAGACCCAGTACTTC. It specifies CSARASSGHQETQYF.

CDR3 region: CSAREGGSRRDQPQHF. As DNA, the CDR3 is TGCAGTGCTAGAGAGGGGGGATCCCGAAGGGATCAGCCCCAGCATTTT. The V call is TRBV20-1, the J call TRBJ1-5, with a weak D call TRBD1 (5 bases). V shed 0 bases and J shed 5 bases, with 17 bases lying between them. Germline V gene data show CDR1 as DFQATT and CDR2 as SNEGSKA (reference sequence). The CDR3 extends over 16 amino acids.

The chain links TRBV2 to TRBJ2-7; D gene uncertain. The CDR3 loop spans 12 amino acids. Germline lookup yields CDR1 SNHLY and CDR2 FYNNEI. V was shortened by 7 bases and J by 3 bases, with 10 bases between the two germline ends. CDR3 loop: CASTEIGYEQYF. CDR3 DNA sequence: TGTGCCAGCACCGAGATCGGCTACGAGCAGTACTTC.

The chain recombines TRBV28 with TRBJ2-3; D unclear. V lost 2 bases, J lost 0 bases, and 6 bases lay in between. There are 14 residues in the CDR3. Germline V lookup: CDR1 MDHEN, CDR2 SYDVKM. CDR3 bases: TGTGCCAGCAGTTTACCCCCTAGCACAGATACGCAGTATTTT. Its translation is CASSLPPSTDTQYF.

This chain connects TRBV27 to TRBJ1-4; 9 nucleotides match TRBD1. Germline CDR1 and CDR2: MNHEY and SMNVEV (reference sequence). The CDR3 has 14 residues. J was trimmed by 8 bases and V by 6 bases; bases with no gene match: 7. The CDR3 loop reads CASSPQGAYEKLFF. DNA of the CDR3: TGTGCCAGCAGCCCACAGGGGGCTTACGAAAAACTGTTTTTT.

The genes are TRBV20-1 and TRBJ2-7; D remains ambiguous. Germline lookup yields CDR1 DFQATT and CDR2 SNEGSKA (reference sequence). The CDR3 length is 11 residues. Trimming cost V 3 bases and J 2 bases, with 5 bases left between them. This CDR3 reads CSASRAYEQYF. CDR3 nucleotides: TGCAGTGCTAGTAGGGCCTACGAGCAGTACTTC.

The rearrangement uses TRBV20-1 and TRBJ2-5, with 8 bases that match TRBD1. With the DNA end fitting TRBJ2-7 better, the J assignment may be wrong. This CDR3 has 16 residues. From germline, CDR1 is DFQATT and CDR2 SNEGSKA (reference sequence). The chain's CDR3 is CSASGDPRDRCYEQYF. The CDR3 DNA sequence: TGCAGTGCTAGTGGAGACCCCCGGGACAGGTGCTACGAGCAGTACTTC.

The CDR3 region is CSASRSANTEAFF. The CDR3 DNA sequence: TGCAGTGCTAGTAGGTCAGCCAACACTGAAGCTTTCTTT. This chain links TRBV20-1 with TRBJ1-1; unclear D gene. This CDR3 contains 13 residues. Germline V gene lookup returns CDR1 DFQATT and CDR2 SNEGSKA (reference sequence). Trimming pared 3 bases from V and 2 bases from J, leaving 10 bases between.

The chain joins TRBV12-3 or TRBV12-4 to TRBJ2-7; D uncertain. Deletions cut 6 bases from V and 2 bases from J, with 5 bases between. This CDR3 is built from 11 residues. The CDR3 region is CASRLTYEQYF. The DNA of the CDR3 is TGTGCCAGCAGACTGACCTACGAGCAGTACTTC.

Concerning this clonotype itself: The junction differs from germline at one of its ends, possibly a read error. The rearrangement uses TRBV12-3 or TRBV12-4 and TRBJ1-2; 7 bases map to TRBD1. CDR3 length equals 13 residues. For the CDR3, the DNA is TGTACCAGCAGGCAGGGACAGCTCTATGGCTACACCTTC. Encoded protein: CTSRQGQLYGYTF.

The chain has TRBV20-1 and TRBJ2-1; the match to TRBD2 covers 7 bases. CDR3 size: 17 residues. Germline-derived CDR1 and CDR2 are DFQATT and SNEGSKA (reference sequence). V was clipped by 0 bases and J by 9 bases; unmatched bases: 17. The CDR3 reads CSARDLMRFGAGPEQFF. The CDR3 DNA sequence: TGCAGTGCTAGAGATCTTATGCGCTTCGGAGCGGGACCTGAGCAGTTCTTC.

V and J are TRBV6-5 and TRBJ2-5; D might be TRBD2 (6 bases). The CDR3 loop spans 12 amino acids. The V end lost 10 bases, the J end lost 2 bases, and 11 bases lay between the germline ends. Germline assignment: CDR1 MNHEY and CDR2 SVGAGI. In DNA, the CDR3 is TGTGCCAACGGAGGGAGTCAAGAGACCCAGTACTTC. The encoded protein is CANGGSQETQYF.

The gene calls are TRBV6-4 and TRBJ2-1, with 11 nucleotides matching TRBD2. The CDR3 consists of 16 residues. After removal of 2 bases from V and 7 bases from J, the junction contained 7 bases not matched to a gene. The germline CDR1 and CDR2 sequences are MRHNA and SNTAGT. The DNA for the CDR3 is TGTGCCAGCAGTGACGTCGGGACTAGCGGTTATAATGAGCAGTTCTTC. This codes for CASSDVGTSGYNEQFF.

V is TRBV7-3 and J is TRBJ2-5; no definite D call. The CDR3 totals 13 residues. The germline V gene has CDR1 SGHTA and CDR2 FQGTGA. With 1 base removed from V and 4 bases from J, the gap between germline ends came to 7 bases. CDR3 in DNA: TGTGCCAGCAGCTTAAATTCGTTAGAGACCCAGTACTTC. Translated: CASSLNSLETQYF.

Only one count was recorded for this clonotype. The genes are TRBV7-2 and TRBJ2-5; D is unresolved. V lost 1 base and J 3 bases, leaving 6 bases between the germline ends. CDR1 and CDR2 from the germline V gene are SGHTA and FQGNSA. This CDR3 comprises 13 residues. CDR3 in amino acids: CASSLDWEETQYF. The CDR3 region has the DNA TGTGCCAGCAGCTTAGATTGGGAAGAGACCCAGTACTTC.

The V call is TRBV29-1, the J call TRBJ1-1; D not certain. Looked up from germline, CDR1 is SQVTM and CDR2 is ANQGSEA. Deletions cut 3 bases from V and 6 bases from J, with 14 bases between. There are 13 residues in the CDR3. For the CDR3, the DNA is TGCAGCGTTGAGGCCCTCCTTGGCGCTGAAGCTTTCTTT. Residues: CSVEALLGAEAFF.

The chain combines TRBV7-3 with TRBJ1-1; D unresolved. The germline V gene has CDR1 SGHTA and CDR2 FQGTGA. Trimming pared 1 base from V and 1 base from J, leaving 10 bases between. The CDR3 is 15 residues long. The CDR3 is CASSLKASTNTEAFF. The CDR3 DNA sequence: TGTGCCAGCAGCTTAAAAGCCAGTACGAACACTGAAGCTTTCTTT. The full variable domain, in which reference TRBV7-3 and TRBJ1-1 provide the parts outside the CDR3, is GAGVSQTPSNKVTEKGKYVELRCDPISGHTALYWYRQSLGQGPEFLIYFQGTGAADDSGLPNDRFFAVRPEGSVSTLKIQRTERGDSAVYLCASSLKASTNTEAFFGQGTRLTVV.

V gene TRBV6-6 combines with J gene TRBJ1-5, with 7 nucleotides matching TRBD1. V shed 0 bases and J 5 bases; nucleotides not matched to a gene: 4. The CDR3 sequence is 15 residues long. Germline CDR1 MNHNY, CDR2 SVGAGI (reference sequence). The DNA for the CDR3 is TGTGCCAGCAGTTACTCGGGACAGCTATATCAGCCCCAGCATTTT. Encoded protein: CASSYSGQLYQPQHF.

V usage is TRBV7-9 and J usage is TRBJ2-7, with TRBD1 matching over 9 bases. Germline V gives CDR1 SEHNR, CDR2 FQNEAQ (reference sequence). After removal of 4 bases from V and 4 bases from J, the junction contained 11 bases not matched to a gene. The length of the CDR3 is 16 residues. CDR3 loop: CASSSSAGTGIYEQYF. Here the CDR3 DNA reads TGTGCCAGCAGCTCTAGCGCCGGGACAGGGATATACGAGCAGTACTTC.